These 21 T cell receptor beta chains originate from one sample sequenced in a study of shared clonotypes between healthy human individuals. It was CD45RO-negative cells, positively selected for CCR7, that made up naive CD8 cells, with terminally differentiated effector memory CD45RA+ cells excluded. This table comes from immunoSEQ multiplex PCR, and its TCRdb copy is limited to in-frame clones, with some not included. The sample lists around 2,000,000 clones; about 95% were seen once. The sequencing sample was made of naive CD8+ T cells sorted from blood. Receptors originate from a man aged 18-30 years in good health.

V is TRBV19 and J is TRBJ2-7; the match to TRBD1 covers 9 bases. Germline CDR1 is LNHDA and CDR2 is SQIVND (reference sequence). V lost 10 bases and J lost 5; bases outside the gene matches: 9. This CDR3 region has 13 residues. CDR3: CATAGTGPNEQYF. In nucleotides, the CDR3 is TGTGCCACCGCCGGGACAGGGCCTAACGAGCAGTACTTC.

Concerning this clone itself: The sample contains more than one DNA sequence encoding this CDR3. The V call is TRBV6-5, the J call TRBJ1-2, with D perhaps TRBD1 (5 bases). The germline V and J ends were trimmed by 6 bases and 2 bases, with 10 bases remaining between them. This CDR3 is 13 amino acids long. Looked up from germline, CDR1 is MNHEY and CDR2 is SVGAGI. The CDR3 coding sequence is TGTGCCAGCAGCTACGACAGCAACTATGGCTACACCTTC. It specifies CASSYDSNYGYTF.

Comment on this clone: The same CDR3 also results from other DNA sequences found in this sample. The chain couples TRBV7-9 to TRBJ1-1; TRBD1 is a possible D gene (5 bases). Germline CDR1 and CDR2: SEHNR and FQNEAQ (reference sequence). V lost 4 bases and J 1 base, leaving 7 bases between the germline ends. This CDR3 spans 13 amino acids. The CDR3 spells CASSSGWNTEAFF. The DNA for the CDR3 is TGTGCCAGCAGCTCAGGGTGGAACACTGAAGCTTTCTTT.

This clone appeared a single time. The chain has TRBV7-9 and TRBJ2-1; 7 bases line up with TRBD2. Germline loops: CDR1 SEHNR, CDR2 FQNEAQ (reference sequence). The V segment lost 5 bases and the J segment 8 bases; nucleotides outside the gene matches: 12. The CDR3 loop spans 15 amino acids. The CDR3 is CASSPPTGLSHEQFF. The CDR3 DNA reads as TGTGCCAGCAGCCCACCGACGGGACTATCCCATGAGCAGTTCTTC.

This clone has a single count. Other DNA sequences of this sample code for an identical CDR3. V gene TRBV6-1 combines with J gene TRBJ1-1; possible D gene TRBD1, 5 bases. There are 14 residues in the CDR3. Trimming pared 3 bases from V and 2 bases from J, leaving 10 bases between. Germline V lookup: CDR1 MNHNS, CDR2 SASEGT. CDR3 coding DNA: TGTGCCAGCAGTGAGGGGACGGTAAACACTGAAGCTTTCTTT. Translated: CASSEGTVNTEAFF.

The chain couples TRBV13 to TRBJ2-1; D is possibly TRBD2 (6 bases). The CDR3 length is 16 residues. Trimming shortened V by 1 base and J by 2 bases, and 12 bases separated the two germline ends. CDR1 PRHDT and CDR2 FYEKMQ come from the germline V gene (reference sequence). The CDR3 DNA sequence: TGTGCCAGCAGCTTAGAAGACGGGGAGGCCTACAATGAGCAGTTCTTC. Its protein is CASSLEDGEAYNEQFF.

The chain recombines TRBV9 with TRBJ2-3, with D possibly TRBD1 on 6 matching bases. V gave up 4 bases and J gave up 3 bases, with 21 bases separating them. Germline CDR1 reads SGDLS; CDR2 reads YYNGEE. This CDR3 spans 17 amino acids. CDR3: CASSPPLQGTVTDTQYF. CDR3 nucleotides: TGTGCCAGCAGCCCGCCTCTACAGGGAACCGTAACAGATACGCAGTATTTT.

V usage is TRBV7-9 and J usage is TRBJ1-4; D remains unclear. The germline V gene encodes CDR1 SEHNR and CDR2 FQNEAQ (reference sequence). V lost 5 bases, J lost 8 bases, and 12 bases lay in between. The CDR3 length is 13 residues. CDR3 nucleotide sequence: TGTGCCAGCAGCCCCCCCACTGGAGAAAAACTGTTTTTT. Translating it yields CASSPPTGEKLFF.

This clone was seen only once. This chain connects TRBV30 to TRBJ2-2, with D possibly matching TRBD2 (5 bases). The V gene lost 2 bases and the J gene lost 10 bases, with 17 bases spanning the gap. Germline values: CDR1 GTSNPN, CDR2 SVGIG (reference sequence). The CDR3 is 14 amino acids. The chain's CDR3 is CAWSTHLASPELFF. For the CDR3, the DNA is TGTGCCTGGAGTACCCACCTGGCTAGCCCGGAGCTGTTTTTT.

The chain employs TRBV19 and TRBJ2-7; weak D call: TRBD2 (6 bases). CDR3 size: 12 residues. Trimming cost V 4 bases and J 4 bases, with 8 bases left between them. Germline values: CDR1 LNHDA, CDR2 SQIVND (reference sequence). CDR3 sequence (DNA): TGTGCCAGTAGTAGTGGACTATACGAGCAGTACTTC. It is translated as CASSSGLYEQYF.

This clone is a singleton in its sample. Other DNA sequences in the same sample also yield this CDR3. The chain links TRBV7-9 to TRBJ2-5; weak D call: TRBD2 (5 bases). CDR1 is SEHNR and CDR2 is FQNEAQ in the germline V gene (reference sequence). V dropped 5 bases and J dropped 2 bases, with 9 bases sitting between them. There are 13 residues in the CDR3. The CDR3 reads CASSPTSQETQYF. The CDR3 DNA reads TGTGCCAGCAGCCCTACTAGTCAAGAGACCCAGTACTTC.

CDR3 sequence: CASSPLGTAPFF. CDR3 sequence (DNA): TGTGCCAGCAGCCCGCTTGGGACTGCGCCGTTCTTC. This rearrangement joins TRBV27 to TRBJ2-1; a weak D match, TRBD2 (6 bases). V was pared by 6 bases and J by 15 bases, with 18 bases between. This CDR3 has 12 amino acids. Germline V gives CDR1 MNHEY, CDR2 SMNVEV (reference sequence).

The rearrangement uses TRBV7-9 and TRBJ2-1, with 7 bases fitting TRBD2. V trimming: 1 base; J trimming: 4 bases; junction bases outside the gene matches: 4. The germline V gene has CDR1 SEHNR and CDR2 FQNEAQ (reference sequence). This CDR3 is 15 amino acids long. The CDR3 loop is CASSLEASGYNEQFF. CDR3 DNA sequence: TGTGCCAGCAGCTTAGAGGCTAGCGGATACAATGAGCAGTTCTTC. The complete variable domain, with remaining parts taken from reference TRBV7-9 and TRBJ2-1, reads DTGVSQNPRHKITKRGQNVTFRCDPISEHNRLYWYRQTLGQGPEFLTYFQNEAQLEKSRLLSDRFSAERPKGSFSTLEIQRTEQGDSAMYLCASSLEASGYNEQFFGPGTRLTVL.

This clone was found once. This sequence joins TRBV18 and TRBJ1-1; weak D call: TRBD1 (5 bases). CDR1 KGHSH and CDR2 LQKENI come from the germline V gene. Between the trimmed V and J ends, which lost 3 bases and 0 bases, there was a span of 14 bases. The CDR3 spans 16 residues. The CDR3 DNA reads TGTGCCAGCTCACCGGTTGGGGGGAGTTTGAACACTGAAGCTTTCTTT. Translated, it gives CASSPVGGSLNTEAFF.

The chain has TRBV19 and TRBJ1-5, with D possibly matching TRBD1 (6 bases). Germline V lookup: CDR1 LNHDA, CDR2 SQIVND (reference sequence). The V and J ends lost 8 bases and 5 bases respectively, with 10 bases between them. The CDR3 length is 12 residues. This CDR3 is CASWDTDQPQHF. CDR3 nucleotide sequence: TGTGCCAGTTGGGACACGGATCAGCCCCAGCATTTT. The variable domain in full, with the rest retrieved from reference TRBV19 and TRBJ1-5, is DGGITQSPKYLFRKEGQNVTLSCEQNLNHDAMYWYRQDPGQGLRLIYYSQIVNDFQKGDIAEGYSVSREKKESFPLTVTSAQKNPTAFYLCASWDTDQPQHFGDGTRLSIL.

V gene TRBV29-1 combines with J gene TRBJ2-7; D is uncertain. Germline values: CDR1 SQVTM, CDR2 ANQGSEA. Trimming stripped 5 bases from V and 0 bases from J, with 14 bases between. CDR3 size: 14 residues. The CDR3 bases are TGCAGCGTTTATCAAGCTTCTTCCTCCTACGAGCAGTACTTC. It codes for CSVYQASSSYEQYF.

CDR3 nucleotides: TGTGCCAGCAGTTCTCGGACAGCCCCTAACTATGGCTACACCTTC. Its translation: CASSSRTAPNYGYTF. The rearrangement uses TRBV27 and TRBJ1-2; maybe TRBD1 (6 bases). This CDR3 comprises 15 residues. V shed 4 bases and J shed 0 bases, with 12 bases lying between them. Germline V gives CDR1 MNHEY, CDR2 SMNVEV (reference sequence).

V is TRBV2 and J is TRBJ1-1; TRBD1 is a possible D gene (5 bases). This CDR3 is 14 amino acids long. Trimming stripped 10 bases from V and 1 base from J, with 16 bases between. CDR1 and CDR2 from the germline V gene are SNHLY and FYNNEI. The CDR3 region has the DNA TGTGCCACACAAAACGTTGGGGCGAACACTGAAGCTTTCTTT. Amino acid sequence: CATQNVGANTEAFF.

V and J are TRBV27 and TRBJ2-1; D tentatively reads TRBD1 or TRBD2 (5 bases each). The CDR3 totals 15 residues. Trimming took off 2 bases at V and 2 bases at J, with 10 bases between the two ends. Germline loops: CDR1 MNHEY, CDR2 SMNVEV (reference sequence). CDR3 bases: TGTGCCAGCAGTTTAGGGGGTCCTGCCTACAATGAGCAGTTCTTC. Translating gives CASSLGGPAYNEQFF.

This clone was counted a single time. V and J are TRBV4-1 and TRBJ1-2; a weak D match, TRBD1 (6 bases). The V end was cut by 1 base, the J end by 4 bases, with 13 bases between. Germline values: CDR1 MGHRA, CDR2 YSYEKL. The CDR3 runs 15 residues. Here the CDR3 reads CASSQVRDTSYGYTF. CDR3 DNA sequence: TGCGCCAGCAGCCAAGTAAGGGACACCAGCTATGGCTACACCTTC.

The chain uses TRBV29-1 and TRBJ2-3, with D uncertain. V lost 4 bases and J lost 4, with 15 bases in between. The CDR3 is 14 amino acids. Germline CDR1 is SQVTM and CDR2 is ANQGSEA. The CDR3 spells CSVVPVDLADTQYF. The CDR3 nucleotides read TGCAGCGTTGTTCCCGTCGACTTGGCAGATACGCAGTATTTT.